The rows below give T cell receptor beta chains drawn from one sample of a study of CD8 T cells in Susac syndrome. TCRdb re-analysed the immunoSEQ multiplex PCR reads in MiXCR, keeping a single row per CDR3 protein. The sample lists about 140,000 distinct CDR3 sequences; approximately 96% were seen once. The sequenced sample was CD4+ T cells from PBMCs. Every receptor here comes from a human donor with Susac syndrome. Each CDR3 is given with its conserved first and last residue. A D gene is named only where the DNA matches it firmly. The size field is filled for only some rows; it gives once, few, many or a size class.

D: TRBD1; J: TRBJ2-5; size: -; V: TRBV5-4; DNA: TGTGCCAGCAGCGCCGACAGGGCGCGGACCCAGTACTTC; CDR3: CASSADRARTQYF
D: TRBD2; J: TRBJ2-1; size: -; V: TRBV9; DNA: TGTGCCAGCAGCGCTAGCGGGGTGAACTCCTACAATGAGCAGTTCTTC; CDR3: CASSASGVNSYNEQFF
D: TRBD1; J: TRBJ1-2; size: -; V: TRBV27; DNA: TGTGCCAGCAGTTTTATGGGCGGACAGGGAGGTGGCTACACCTTC; CDR3: CASSFMGGQGGGYTF
D: -; J: TRBJ2-7; size: -; V: TRBV20-1; DNA: TGCAGTGCTAGTAGGCGCGACGAGCAGTACTTC; CDR3: CSASRRDEQYF
D: TRBD2; J: TRBJ2-3; size: -; V: TRBV7-9; DNA: TGTGCCAGCAGCACCCGACTAGCGGGCACAGATACGCAGTATTTT; CDR3: CASSTRLAGTDTQYF
D: -; J: TRBJ2-6; size: -; V: TRBV9; DNA: TGTGCCAGCAGCGTAGGTGGGAGTGTTGCTGGGGCCAACGTCCTGACTTTC; CDR3: CASSVGGSVAGANVLTF
D: TRBD2; J: TRBJ2-1; size: -; V: TRBV7-2; DNA: TGTGCCAGCAGCTTAGCGGGAGCGGGAGGGTACAATGAGCAGTTCTTC; CDR3: CASSLAGAGGYNEQFF
D: -; J: TRBJ2-2; size: -; V: TRBV9; DNA: TGTGCCAGCAGCGTAATCGGGAAACGGACCGGGGAGCTGTTTTTT; CDR3: CASSVIGKRTGELFF
D: -; J: TRBJ2-7; size: -; V: TRBV6-2/TRBV6-3; DNA: TGTGCCAGCAGGCGGGACCTCACGGATAGGCAGTACTTC; CDR3: CASRRDLTDRQYF
D: -; J: TRBJ1-1; size: -; V: TRBV20-1; DNA: TGCAGTGCTCCGTTGACAGGACAGAACACTGAAGCTTTCTTT; CDR3: CSAPLTGQNTEAFF
D: -; J: TRBJ2-7; size: -; V: TRBV11-2; DNA: TGTGCCAGCAGCTTTCCAGGGGCGGGCCTCTCCTACGAGCAGTACTTC; CDR3: CASSFPGAGLSYEQYF
D: -; J: TRBJ2-7; size: few; V: TRBV5-1; DNA: TGCGCCAGCAGCTTGGAAGGGCCCCCCTACGAGCAGTACTTC; CDR3: CASSLEGPPYEQYF
D: -; J: TRBJ2-5; size: -; V: TRBV5-1; DNA: TGCGCCAGCAGCTTGGCGGGGGTAAGAGAGACCCAGTACTTC; CDR3: CASSLAGVRETQYF
D: -; J: TRBJ1-5; size: -; V: TRBV27; DNA: TGTGCCAGCAGTCCCCGACAGAGCAATCAGCCCCAGCATTTT; CDR3: CASSPRQSNQPQHF
D: TRBD1; J: TRBJ1-1; size: -; V: TRBV6-6; DNA: TGTGCCAGCAGTGACAGACAGGGAGCGAACACTGAAGCTTTCTTT; CDR3: CASSDRQGANTEAFF
D: -; J: TRBJ2-5; size: once; V: TRBV5-8; DNA: TGTGCCAGCAGCTCCGGAGGGAGGAGAGAGACCCAGTACTTC; CDR3: CASSSGGRRETQYF
D: TRBD1; J: TRBJ1-6; size: once; V: TRBV14; DNA: TGTGCCAGCAGCGCGACGACAGGGTCATCCCTCCACTTT; CDR3: CASSATTGSSLHF